This T cell receptor beta chain was observed in a study of T cells in Graves' hyperthyroidism and ophthalmopathy. TCR beta CDR3 regions were amplified from RNA transcripts. The HTBI primer set drove a first-round RT-PCR of the TCR CDR3. A single record per CDR3 protein comes from TCRdb applying MiXCR to the multiplex PCR reads. The sample yields about 620,000 distinct CDR3 sequences, around 15% seen once. CDR1 is MGHRA, CDR2 YSYEKL, per germline. The CDR3 extends over 15 amino acids. J lost 3 bases, V lost 2 bases, and 3 bases had no gene match. Sequenced input: blood. The clonotype originates from a woman under 40 with Graves' hyperthyroidism. This chain links TRBV4-1 with TRBJ1-5; 8 bases match TRBD1. The CDR3 DNA follows: TGCGCCAGCAGCCAATCGGACAGGGCCAATCAGCCCCAGCATTTT. Translation: CASSQSDRANQPQHF.